The clone carrying this TCR beta chain was detected only a few times. These data come from a study of response to subunit inactivated influenza vaccine. V lost 5 bases and J lost 4; bases outside the gene matches: 10. The length of the CDR3 is 17 residues. Per the germline V gene, CDR1 is MDHEN and CDR2 is SYDVKM. TCRdb reanalysed the RT-PCR reads using MiXCR and keeps one entry per CDR3 protein. In the table there are under 750,000 distinct CDR3 sequences, approximately 10% of which are singletons. The rearrangement uses TRBV28 and TRBJ2-1; 11 bases agree with TRBD2. The receptor was isolated from a man aged 45 to 65 who received an inactivated influenza vaccine. Sequencing used PBMCs from blood, obtained on the day of vaccination. CDR3 loop: CASSGLLAGGLYNEQFF. The CDR3 DNA sequence: TGTGCCAGCAGTGGATTGCTAGCGGGGGGACTTTACAATGAGCAGTTCTTC.